This T cell receptor beta chain stems from a study of cytomegalovirus exposure and HLA in healthy donors. Study-wide background: Earlier findings included 117 million unique TCR beta sequences obtained from 150 million to 200 million T cells. Whole-study findings and limits: Roughly even sequencing depth across donors was the assumption behind the presence/absence analyses.

Turning to this clone: As yet, its antigen is unknown.

PCR employed 60 Vbeta and 13 Jbeta primers. Data came from immunoSEQ multiplex PCR; TCRdb stores just in-frame clones and leaves some out. The sample includes over 100,000 clones, about 9.4% of them seen just once. The V and J ends lost 7 bases and 5 bases, in that order; junction bases with no gene match: 11. The germline CDR1 and CDR2 sequences are ENHRY and SYGVKD. The CDR3 spans 14 residues. The sample comprised PBMCs. This receptor was identified in a man aged 40-55 years in good health and CMV-seropositive. The gene calls are TRBV10-3 and TRBJ2-7; 7 bases line up with TRBD1. The CDR3, as DNA: TGTGCCATCAATCCGGGACAGAACATCCACGAGCAGTACTTC. Protein sequence: CAINPGQNIHEQYF.